This entry describes one T cell receptor (beta chain). The antigen is undetermined. The entry originates in a study of OX40 agonist ivuxolimab in advanced cancers. The study's findings and limits: Partial responders at 0.1-3.0 mg/kg had among the lowest clonal expansion.

This CDR3 comprises 15 residues. Germline CDR1 reads MNHEY; CDR2 reads SMNVEV (reference sequence). The V gene end was trimmed by 1 base and the J gene end by 6 bases; junction bases not matched to a gene: 8. Some clones are missing from TCRdb's copy, which holds only in-frame ones; the method was immunoSEQ multiplex PCR. The table lists roughly 40,000 clones, 86% of them singletons. Patients with autoimmune history or systemic immunosuppression were excluded. V gene TRBV27 combines with J gene TRBJ1-2; 7 bases fit TRBD1. This receptor was taken from an adult with an advanced solid tumor such as melanoma, head and neck, liver or kidney cancer. Sample: CD4+ or CD8+ T cells sorted from blood, taken in a trial of the OX40 agonist ivuxolimab. The chain's CDR3 is CASSLFGRGIDGYTF. DNA of the CDR3: TGTGCCAGCAGTTTATTCGGCAGGGGGATCGATGGCTACACCTTC.